These T cell receptor beta chains were read from a single sample in a study of regulatory T cells in long-lasting Graves disease. TCRdb reprocessed the multiplex PCR reads with MiXCR, giving one entry per CDR3 protein. The sample has roughly 250,000 distinct CDR3 sequences; 15% to 20% are singletons. The same data also contributed to another study, on T cells in Graves' hyperthyroidism and ophthalmopathy.

This material consisted of peripheral blood mononuclear cells (PBMCs), taken at new diagnosis, from a patient treated with antithyroid drugs. Receptors originate from a woman in her 30s with Graves disease. CDR3s include the opening cysteine and the closing phenylalanine or tryptophan. D genes are given only for firm matches. The size field is filled for only some rows; it gives once, few, many or a size class.

j_call	d_call	v_call	clone_size	cdr3_nt	cdr3_aa
TRBJ1-5	.	TRBV28	.	TGTGCCAGCAGTCTTCCCCCGCTAGAGAGCAATCAGCCCCAGCATTTT	CASSLPPLESNQPQHF
TRBJ1-5	.	TRBV5-1	many	TGCGCCAGCAGCTTGGTCGGGGGACCGAATCAGCCCCAGCATTTT	CASSLVGGPNQPQHF
TRBJ1-5	.	TRBV2	many	TGTGCCAGCAGTTCCGGGACAATAGACAATCAGCCCCAGCATTTT	CASSSGTIDNQPQHF
TRBJ1-1	.	TRBV19	.	TGTGCCAGTACCGAACTTCGGGACACTGAAGCTTTCTTT	CASTELRDTEAFF
TRBJ1-6	.	TRBV10-3	many	TGTGCTTCCGGGCAAGAGGTACGGGGTAATTCACCCCTCCACTTT	CASGQEVRGNSPLHF
TRBJ2-1	TRBD2	TRBV19	.	TGTGCCAGTAGCCTAGCGGGCGATAAGCAGTTCTTC	CASSLAGDKQFF
TRBJ2-5	.	TRBV5-1	.	TGCGCCAGCAGCCTCGGCCGGGGAGGACAAGAGACCCAGTACTTC	CASSLGRGGQETQYF
TRBJ2-7	TRBD1	TRBV6-2/TRBV6-3	many	TGTGCCAGCAGTTCCGGGACAGGGTTAGCCTACGAGCAGTACTTC	CASSSGTGLAYEQYF
TRBJ2-7	TRBD2	TRBV20-1	many	TGCAGTGCAACTAGCGGGGCGAGCTCCTACGAGCAGTACTTC	CSATSGASSYEQYF
TRBJ1-4	.	TRBV10-3	few	TGTGCCATCAGTGAGTCGAATCCCGCGGAGGCAACTAATGAAAAACTGTTTTTT	CAISESNPAEATNEKLFF
TRBJ2-2	TRBD2	TRBV12-3/TRBV12-4	many	TGTGCCAGCAGCAGCCAAACTTTAGCGGGGGGGCGGGAGCTGTTTTTT	CASSSQTLAGGRELFF
TRBJ1-1	.	TRBV11-1	many	TGTGCCAGCAGCTTCCGGGGCAACACTGAAGCTTTCTTT	CASSFRGNTEAFF
TRBJ2-5	TRBD1	TRBV7-8	few	TGTACCAGCAGCCGGGACAGGGGGGAGACCCAGTACTTC	CTSSRDRGETQYF